This entry features one T cell receptor (beta chain) sequence. Its target is unknown. The treatment denotes: oral pan-JAK inhibitor, 5-10 mg twice daily. Extracted from the samples, RNA was reverse transcribed into cDNA to serve as the sequencing template. Clones were read by immunoSEQ multiplex PCR, and TCRdb kept only the in-frame ones, dropping some. The sample consists of 80,000 to 95,000 clones, around 47% of them appearing once. This CDR3 is built from 15 residues. Germline V gives CDR1 MNHEY, CDR2 SMNVEV (reference sequence). V lost 6 bases to trimming and J lost 2 bases, with 17 bases between them. The source of the sample is a study of CD8+ T cells in alopecia areata. Points from the study as a whole: TCR sharing was clearer in mice than between patients, perhaps partly owing to patient HLA diversity. Relative to normal scalp, lesional scalp, especially alopecia totalis/universalis, showed higher clonality.

The TCR originated in a human donor with alopecia areata. The chain joins TRBV27 to TRBJ2-7; D remains ambiguous. The sample in question was CD8+ T cells sorted from blood, obtained at week 24, from a patient treated with tofacitinib. For the CDR3, the DNA is TGTGCCAGCAGCCCTAGTGGACGGGCTGCCTACGAGCAGTACTTC. This sequence encodes CASSPSGRAAYEQYF.